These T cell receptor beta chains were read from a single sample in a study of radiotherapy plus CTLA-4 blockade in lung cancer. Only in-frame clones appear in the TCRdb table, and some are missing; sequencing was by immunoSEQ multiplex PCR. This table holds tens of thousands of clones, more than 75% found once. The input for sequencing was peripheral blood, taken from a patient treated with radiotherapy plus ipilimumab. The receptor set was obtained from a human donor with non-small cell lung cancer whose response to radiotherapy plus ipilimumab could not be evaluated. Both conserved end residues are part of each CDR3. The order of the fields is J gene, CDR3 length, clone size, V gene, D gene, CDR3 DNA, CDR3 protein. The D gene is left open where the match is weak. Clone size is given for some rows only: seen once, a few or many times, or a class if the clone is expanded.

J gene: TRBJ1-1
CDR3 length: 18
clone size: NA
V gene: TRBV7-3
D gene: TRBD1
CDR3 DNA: TGTGCCAGCAGCTCCCCGACAGGGGGAAGAGGTGGCTACTCTGAAGCTTTCTTT
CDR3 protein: CASSSPTGGRGGYSEAFF

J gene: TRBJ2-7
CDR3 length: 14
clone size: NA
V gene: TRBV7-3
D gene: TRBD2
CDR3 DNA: TGTGCCAGCAGCATAGGGCGGGGGAGTTACGAGCAGTACTTC
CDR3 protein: CASSIGRGSYEQYF

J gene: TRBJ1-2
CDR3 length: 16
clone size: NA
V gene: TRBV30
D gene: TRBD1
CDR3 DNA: TGTGCCTGGAGTGTATCCGGGGCAGGGGGCGGGTATGGCTACACCTTC
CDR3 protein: CAWSVSGAGGGYGYTF

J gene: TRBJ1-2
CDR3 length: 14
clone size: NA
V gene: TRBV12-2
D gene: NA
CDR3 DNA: TGTGCAAGTCGCCCAACAGGGAGACACTATGGCTACACCTTC
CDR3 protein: CASRPTGRHYGYTF

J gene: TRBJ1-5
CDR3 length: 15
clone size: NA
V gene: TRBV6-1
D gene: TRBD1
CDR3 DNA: TGTGCCAGCAGCGGGACAGAGTATAGCAATCAGCCCCAGCATTTT
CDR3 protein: CASSGTEYSNQPQHF

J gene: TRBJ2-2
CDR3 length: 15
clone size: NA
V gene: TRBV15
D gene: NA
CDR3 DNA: TGTGCCACCAGCGGTTTCCAGATGAACACCGGGGAGCTGTTTTTT
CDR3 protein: CATSGFQMNTGELFF

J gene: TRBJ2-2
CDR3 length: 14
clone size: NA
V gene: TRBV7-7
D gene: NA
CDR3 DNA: TGTGCTAGCAGCCGGGACAAAAGGCCCGGGGAGCTGTTTTTT
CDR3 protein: CASSRDKRPGELFF

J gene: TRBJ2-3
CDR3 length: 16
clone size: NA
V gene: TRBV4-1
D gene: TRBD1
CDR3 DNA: TGCGCCAGCAGCCAAGGGGGACAGGGGAAGACAGATACGCAGTATTTT
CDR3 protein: CASSQGGQGKTDTQYF

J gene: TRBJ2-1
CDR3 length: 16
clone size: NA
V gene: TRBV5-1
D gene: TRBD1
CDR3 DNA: TGCGCCAGCAGAAGACTCCCGGGACAGGGAGATGATGAGCAGTTCTTC
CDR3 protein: CASRRLPGQGDDEQFF

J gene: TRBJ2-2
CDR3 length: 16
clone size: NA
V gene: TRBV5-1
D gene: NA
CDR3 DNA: TGCGCCAGCAGCTTAAATGGGGCGGCGAACACCGGGGAGCTGTTTTTT
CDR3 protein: CASSLNGAANTGELFF

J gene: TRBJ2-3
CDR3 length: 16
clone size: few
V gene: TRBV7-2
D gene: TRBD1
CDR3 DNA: TGTGCCAGCAGCTTAGTCTCCACAGGGGCGGCGGATACGCAGTATTTT
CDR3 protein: CASSLVSTGAADTQYF

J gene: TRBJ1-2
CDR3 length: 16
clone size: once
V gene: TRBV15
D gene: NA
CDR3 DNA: TGTGCCACCAGCAGACCAATCGACAGAGCTAACTATGGCTACACCTTC
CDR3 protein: CATSRPIDRANYGYTF

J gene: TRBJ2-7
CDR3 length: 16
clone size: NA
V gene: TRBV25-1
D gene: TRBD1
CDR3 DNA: TGTGCCAGCAGTGAATTGGGACAGGGAGACGAATACGAGCAGTACTTC
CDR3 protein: CASSELGQGDEYEQYF

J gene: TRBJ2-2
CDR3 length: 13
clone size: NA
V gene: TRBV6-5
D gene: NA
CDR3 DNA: TGTGCCAGCAGCTTTTTGAACACCGGGGAGCTGTTTTTT
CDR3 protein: CASSFLNTGELFF

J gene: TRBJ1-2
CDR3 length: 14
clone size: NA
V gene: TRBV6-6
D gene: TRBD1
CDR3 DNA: TGTGCCAGCACCCGCCAGACAGGGAACTATGGCTACACCTTC
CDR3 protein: CASTRQTGNYGYTF

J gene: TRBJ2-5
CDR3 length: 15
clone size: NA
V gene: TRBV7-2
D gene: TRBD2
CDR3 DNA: TGTGCCAGCAGCGATTCTGGGCCGGGGGGGGAGACCCAGTACTTC
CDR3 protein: CASSDSGPGGETQYF

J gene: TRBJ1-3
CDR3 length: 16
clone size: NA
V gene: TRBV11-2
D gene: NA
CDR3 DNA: TGTGCCAGCAGCTCCGTACAGGGCTACTCTGGAAACACCATATATTTT
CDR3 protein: CASSSVQGYSGNTIYF

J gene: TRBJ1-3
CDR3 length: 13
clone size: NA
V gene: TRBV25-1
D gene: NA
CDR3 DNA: TGTGCCACAGGTGGGGCAGTCGGAAACACCATATATTTT
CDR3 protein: CATGGAVGNTIYF

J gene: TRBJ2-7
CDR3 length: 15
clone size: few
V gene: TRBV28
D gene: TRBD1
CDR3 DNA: TGTGCCAGCGCTCTTGTAGGGACAGGAGACTACGAGCAGTACTTC
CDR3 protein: CASALVGTGDYEQYF

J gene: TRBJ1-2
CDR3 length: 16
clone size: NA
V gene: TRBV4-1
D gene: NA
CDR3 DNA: TGCGCCAGCAGCCACGGAAGGGGCGGGGTGGACTATGGCTACACCTTC
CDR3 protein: CASSHGRGGVDYGYTF

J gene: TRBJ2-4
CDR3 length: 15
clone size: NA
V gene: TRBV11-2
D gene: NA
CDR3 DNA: TGTGCCAGCACCCCCGGCGGGTTAGCCAAAAACATTCAGTACTTC
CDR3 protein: CASTPGGLAKNIQYF

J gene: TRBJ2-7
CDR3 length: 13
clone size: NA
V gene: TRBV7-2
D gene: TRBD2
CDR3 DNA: TGTGCCGTCCGGCGGGAGGGCCAGTACGAGCAGTACTTC
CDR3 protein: CAVRREGQYEQYF

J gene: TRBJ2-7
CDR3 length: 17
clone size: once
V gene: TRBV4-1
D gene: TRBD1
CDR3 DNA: TGCGCCAGCAGCTATTTAATTGGGACAGGGAGCACCTACGAGCAGTACTTC
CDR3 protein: CASSYLIGTGSTYEQYF

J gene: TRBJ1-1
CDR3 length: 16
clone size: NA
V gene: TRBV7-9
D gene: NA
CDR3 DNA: TGTGCCAGCAGCTTATTGGGGGGTAGAGCTAACACTGAAGCTTTCTTT
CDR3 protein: CASSLLGGRANTEAFF

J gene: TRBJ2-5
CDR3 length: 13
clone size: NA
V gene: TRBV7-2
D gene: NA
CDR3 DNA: TGTGCCAGCAGCTTCGGCAGGTGGGAGACCCAGTACTTC
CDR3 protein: CASSFGRWETQYF

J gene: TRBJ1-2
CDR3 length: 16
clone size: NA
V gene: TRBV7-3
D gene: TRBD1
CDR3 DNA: TGTGCCAGCAGCTTAGGGGGACAGGGTACGAACTATGGCTACACCTTC
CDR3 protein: CASSLGGQGTNYGYTF

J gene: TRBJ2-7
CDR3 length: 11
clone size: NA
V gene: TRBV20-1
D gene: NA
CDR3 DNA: TGCAGTGCTAGCCATATCGGCGAGCAGTACTTC
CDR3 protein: CSASHIGEQYF

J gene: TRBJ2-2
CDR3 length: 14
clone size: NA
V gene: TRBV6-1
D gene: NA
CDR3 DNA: TGTGCCAGCAGTAACAACGCAGGTACCGGGGAGCTGTTTTTT
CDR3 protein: CASSNNAGTGELFF

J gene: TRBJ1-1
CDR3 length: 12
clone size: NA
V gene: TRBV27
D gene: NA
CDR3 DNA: TGTGCCACCATCACCCCGGGTCCTAAAGCTTTCTTT
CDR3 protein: CATITPGPKAFF

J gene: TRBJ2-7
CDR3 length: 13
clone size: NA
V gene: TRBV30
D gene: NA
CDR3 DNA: TGTGCCTGGAGTATGCCGGGGACCTACGAGCAGTACTTC
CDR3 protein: CAWSMPGTYEQYF

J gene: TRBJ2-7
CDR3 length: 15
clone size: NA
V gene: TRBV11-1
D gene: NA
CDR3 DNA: TGTGCCAGCAGCGCTCACCGACAGGTCCAGTACGAGCAGTACTTC
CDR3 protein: CASSAHRQVQYEQYF

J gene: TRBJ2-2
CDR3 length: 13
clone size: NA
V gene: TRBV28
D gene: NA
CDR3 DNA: TGTGCCAGCAGCCCTAGGATCGCCGGGGAGCTGTTTTTT
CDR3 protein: CASSPRIAGELFF

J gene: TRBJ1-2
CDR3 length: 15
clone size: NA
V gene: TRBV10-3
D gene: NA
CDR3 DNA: TGTGCCATCAGTGAGTCTCCCAGGGGAGACACCGGCTACACCTTC
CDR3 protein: CAISESPRGDTGYTF

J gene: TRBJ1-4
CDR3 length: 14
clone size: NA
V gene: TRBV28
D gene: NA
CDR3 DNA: TGTGCCAGCAGTTTGGACAGCTTTAATGAAAAACTGTTTTTT
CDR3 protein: CASSLDSFNEKLFF

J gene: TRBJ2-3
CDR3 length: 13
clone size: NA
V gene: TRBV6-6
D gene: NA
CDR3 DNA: TGTGCCAGCAGCCTACCGGGCACAGATACGCAGTATTTT
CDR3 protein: CASSLPGTDTQYF

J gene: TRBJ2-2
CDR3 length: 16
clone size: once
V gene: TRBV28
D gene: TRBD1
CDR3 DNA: TGTGCCAGCTGCCGTAGGGGGCTGATGAACACCGGGGAGCTGTTTTTT
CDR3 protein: CASCRRGLMNTGELFF

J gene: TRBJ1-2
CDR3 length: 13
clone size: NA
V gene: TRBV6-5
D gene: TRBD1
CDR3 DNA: TGTGCCACCAAAAGGGGGCTCGGAAGGGGCTACACCTTC
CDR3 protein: CATKRGLGRGYTF

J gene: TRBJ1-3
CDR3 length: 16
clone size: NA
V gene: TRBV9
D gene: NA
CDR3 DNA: TGTGCCAGCAGCGCGCAACTGGAGTTGTCTGGAAACACCATATATTTT
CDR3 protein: CASSAQLELSGNTIYF

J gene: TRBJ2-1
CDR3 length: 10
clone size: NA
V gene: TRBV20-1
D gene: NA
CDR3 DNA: TGCAGTGCTAGAGACCTAATAGAGTTCTTC
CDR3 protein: CSARDLIEFF

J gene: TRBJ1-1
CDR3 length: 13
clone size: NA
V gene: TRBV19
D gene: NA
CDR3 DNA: TGTGCCAGTAGGGGGCGGGGAAACACTGAAGCTTTCTTT
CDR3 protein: CASRGRGNTEAFF

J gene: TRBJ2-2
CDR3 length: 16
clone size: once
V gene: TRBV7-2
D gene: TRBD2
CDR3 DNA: TGTGCCAGCAGCTACGAGACTAGCGTGAACACCGGGGAGCTGTTTTTT
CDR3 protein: CASSYETSVNTGELFF

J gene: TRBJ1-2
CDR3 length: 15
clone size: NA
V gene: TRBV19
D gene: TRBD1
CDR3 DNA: TGTGCCAGCCTACCGACAGGGGTTCCTAACTATGGCTACACCTTC
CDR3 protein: CASLPTGVPNYGYTF

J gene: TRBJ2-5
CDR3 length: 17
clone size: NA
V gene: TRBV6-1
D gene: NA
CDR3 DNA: TGTGCCAGCAGTGAAGAGTCAGGGGTGTTAGGTGGAGAGACCCAGTACTTC
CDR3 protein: CASSEESGVLGGETQYF

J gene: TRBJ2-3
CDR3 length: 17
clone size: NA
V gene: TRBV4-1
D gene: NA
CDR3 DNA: TGCGCCAGCAGCCAAGAAGTAGGCAGGGCTCAAGCAGATACGCAGTATTTT
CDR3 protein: CASSQEVGRAQADTQYF

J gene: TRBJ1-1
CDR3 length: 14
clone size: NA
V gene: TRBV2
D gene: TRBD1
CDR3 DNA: TGTGCCAGCCAACGGGACAGGGGGAACACTGAAGCTTTCTTT
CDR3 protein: CASQRDRGNTEAFF

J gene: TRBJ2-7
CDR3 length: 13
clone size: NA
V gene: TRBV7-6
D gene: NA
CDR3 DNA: TGTGCCAGCAGCACTGGGCCGGTTAGGGAGCAGTACTTC
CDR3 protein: CASSTGPVREQYF

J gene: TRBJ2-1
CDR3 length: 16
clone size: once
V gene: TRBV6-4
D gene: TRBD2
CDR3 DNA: TGTGCCAGCAGCTTCAGCGGGAACCCCTCCTACAATGAGCAGTTCTTC
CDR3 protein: CASSFSGNPSYNEQFF

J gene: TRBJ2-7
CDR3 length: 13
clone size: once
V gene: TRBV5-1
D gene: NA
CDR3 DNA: TGCGCCAGCAGCACCACCGACAGCTACGAGCAGTACTTC
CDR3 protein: CASSTTDSYEQYF

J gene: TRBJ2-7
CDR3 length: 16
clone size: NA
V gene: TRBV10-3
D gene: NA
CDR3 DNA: TGTGCCATCAGTGGCACTACAGGGGGGGGCTCCTACGAGCAGTACTTC
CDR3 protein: CAISGTTGGGSYEQYF

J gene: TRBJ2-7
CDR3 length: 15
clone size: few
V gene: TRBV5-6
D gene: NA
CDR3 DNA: TGTGCCAGCAGTCCCGGGTGGCGCACTACCTACGAGCAGTACTTC
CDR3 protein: CASSPGWRTTYEQYF

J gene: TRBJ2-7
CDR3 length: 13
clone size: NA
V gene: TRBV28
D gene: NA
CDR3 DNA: TGTGCCAGCAGTCCCGCGGGGGCTTTCGAGCAGTACTTC
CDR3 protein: CASSPAGAFEQYF

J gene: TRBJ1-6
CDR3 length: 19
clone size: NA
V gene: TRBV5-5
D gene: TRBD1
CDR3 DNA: TGTGCCAGCAGCTTGGCCTGGGAAGGGACAGGGGGCCGCAATTCACCCCTCCACTTT
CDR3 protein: CASSLAWEGTGGRNSPLHF

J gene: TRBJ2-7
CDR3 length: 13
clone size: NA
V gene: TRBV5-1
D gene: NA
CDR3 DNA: TGCGCCAGCAGCTTCGGACAGTTTTACGAGCAGTACTTC
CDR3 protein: CASSFGQFYEQYF

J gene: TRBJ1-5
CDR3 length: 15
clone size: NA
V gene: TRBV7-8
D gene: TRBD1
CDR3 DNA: TGTGCCAGCAGCTTAGACAGGGGGCCCAATCAGCCCCAGCATTTT
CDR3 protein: CASSLDRGPNQPQHF

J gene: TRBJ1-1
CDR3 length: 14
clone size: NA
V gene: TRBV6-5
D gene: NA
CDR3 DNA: TGTGCCAGCAGTTACTCGACTGGGAACACTGAAGCTTTCTTT
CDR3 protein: CASSYSTGNTEAFF